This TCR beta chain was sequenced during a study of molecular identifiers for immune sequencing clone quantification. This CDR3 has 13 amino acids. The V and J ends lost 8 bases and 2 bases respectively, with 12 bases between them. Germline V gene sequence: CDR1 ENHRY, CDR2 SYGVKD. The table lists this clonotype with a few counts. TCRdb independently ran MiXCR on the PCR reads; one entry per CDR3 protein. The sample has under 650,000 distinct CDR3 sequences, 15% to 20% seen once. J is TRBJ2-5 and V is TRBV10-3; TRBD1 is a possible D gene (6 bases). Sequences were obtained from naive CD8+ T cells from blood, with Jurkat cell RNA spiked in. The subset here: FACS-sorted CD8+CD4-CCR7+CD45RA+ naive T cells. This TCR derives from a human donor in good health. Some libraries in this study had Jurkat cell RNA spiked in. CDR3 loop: CAISDSNQETQYF. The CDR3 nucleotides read TGTGCCATCTCGGACAGTAATCAAGAGACCCAGTACTTC.